Below are 13 T cell receptor beta chains sequenced from a single sample in a study of regulatory T cells in long-lasting Graves disease. In building TCR beta libraries, iRepertoire HTBI primers were used together with Arm-PCR of CDR3 regions. TCRdb processed the multiplex PCR reads anew with MiXCR; each CDR3 protein has one entry. The sample has about 470,000 distinct CDR3 sequences, about 20% seen once; the top ten hold 7.8%. The time point is: persistent/refractory GD, antithyroid drugs over 5 years with positive TRAb. RNA extracted from PBMCs served as the sequencing template. The input for sequencing was peripheral blood mononuclear cells (PBMCs), taken when the disease was refractory, from a patient treated with antithyroid drugs. The origin of the receptors is a female donor with Graves disease.

The chain couples TRBV6-1 to TRBJ2-7; 9 nucleotides align to TRBD1. Germline CDR1 MNHNS, CDR2 SASEGT. The CDR3 totals 15 residues. J gave up 1 base and V 7 bases, and 8 bases lay outside the gene matches. CDR3 in amino acids: CASTSGQGVSYEQYF. DNA for the CDR3: TGTGCCAGCACTTCGGGACAGGGAGTATCCTACGAGCAGTACTTC.

Comments on this clonotype: This could be a read error, since a much larger clone is one nucleotide away. The J gene is TRBJ2-7, the V gene TRBV30, with D perhaps TRBD2 (6 bases). Germline-derived CDR1 and CDR2 are GTSNPN and SVGIG (reference sequence). The length of the CDR3 is 15 residues. DNA for the CDR3: TGTGCCTGGAGTGGTTCCGGGACTGACGCCTACGAGCAGTGCTTC. This codes for CAWSGSGTDAYEQCF.

Only a few counts were recorded for this clonotype. This chain uses TRBV7-9 with TRBJ2-6, with D possibly TRBD1 on 6 matching bases. Germline assignment: CDR1 SEHNR and CDR2 FQNEAQ (reference sequence). This CDR3 is built from 15 residues. The ends were cut back, 5 bases at V and 0 bases at J, with 8 bases in the middle. The CDR3 region has the DNA TGTGCCAGCAGCGTGGACAGCTCTGGGGCCAACGTCCTGACTTTC. Protein: CASSVDSSGANVLTF.

The chain combines TRBV7-2 with TRBJ2-7; the match to TRBD1 covers 12 bases. CDR3 length: 14 residues. In germline, CDR1 is SGHTA, CDR2 FQGNSA. V shed 5 bases and J 6 bases; nucleotides not matched to a gene: 5. The CDR3 here is CASSPGTGGVEQYF. The DNA of the CDR3 is TGTGCCAGCAGCCCAGGGACAGGGGGCGTCGAGCAGTACTTC. The full variable domain, completed using reference TRBV7-2 and TRBJ2-7, is GAGVSQSPSNKVTEKGKDVELRCDPISGHTALYWYRQSLGQGLEFLIYFQGNSAPDKSGLPSDRFSAERTGGSVSTLTIQRTQQEDSAVYLCASSPGTGGVEQYFGPGTRLTVT.

The genes are TRBV7-9 and TRBJ1-1; no clear D. This CDR3 has 14 amino acids. Trimming shortened V by 5 bases and J by 1 base, and 11 bases separated the two germline ends. Germline V gene lookup returns CDR1 SEHNR and CDR2 FQNEAQ (reference sequence). The CDR3 loop is CASSPPTPNTEAFF. CDR3 in DNA: TGTGCCAGCAGCCCACCTACTCCGAACACTGAAGCTTTCTTT. The full variable domain, with the rest looked up from reference TRBV7-9 and TRBJ1-1, is DTGVSQNPRHKITKRGQNVTFRCDPISEHNRLYWYRQTLGQGPEFLTYFQNEAQLEKSRLLSDRFSAERPKGSFSTLEIQRTEQGDSAMYLCASSPPTPNTEAFFGQGTRLTVV.

The chain joins TRBV27 to TRBJ2-3; 7 bases fit TRBD1. This CDR3 region has 14 residues. Germline V gene sequence: CDR1 MNHEY, CDR2 SMNVEV (reference sequence). V trimming: 3 bases; J trimming: 10 bases; junction bases outside the gene matches: 10. This CDR3 reads CASSFDRVFTAQYF. CDR3 DNA sequence: TGTGCCAGCAGTTTCGACAGGGTTTTCACGGCGCAGTATTTT.

The rearrangement uses TRBV14 and TRBJ1-6, with unresolved D. The CDR3 sequence is 22 residues long. V was shortened by 0 bases and J by 1 base, with 25 bases between the two germline ends. Germline-derived CDR1 and CDR2 are SGHDN and FVKESK. The CDR3 sequence: CASSQEAVPGIGWASYNSPLHF. Written as DNA, the CDR3 is TGTGCCAGCAGCCAAGAAGCAGTCCCCGGTATAGGGTGGGCGTCCTATAATTCACCCCTCCACTTT.

A word on this clonotype: This may be a read error: a much more frequent sequence differs by one nucleotide. Because the CDR3 is missing its conserved closing phenylalanine or tryptophan, this is likely a read error. V usage is TRBV9 and J usage is TRBJ2-5; weak D call: TRBD1 (5 bases). Looked up from germline, CDR1 is SGDLS and CDR2 is YYNGEE. V dropped 4 bases and J dropped 2 bases, with 12 bases sitting between them. This CDR3 region has 14 residues. CDR3 sequence (DNA): TGTGCCAGCAGCTCTCGGCAGGGACAAGAGACCCAGTACCTC. As protein: CASSSRQGQETQYL.

This clonotype has a count of ten or more. The V gene is TRBV20-1, the J gene TRBJ2-7, with 8 bases matching TRBD2. The CDR3 has 14 residues. J lost 5 bases, V lost 1 base, and 7 bases had no gene match. Germline V gene data show CDR1 as DFQATT and CDR2 as SNEGSKA (reference sequence). CDR3 sequence (DNA): TGCAGTGCTAGAGGACCCGGGAGGGCTGACGAGCAGTACTTC. Translating it yields CSARGPGRADEQYF.

In this sample, this clonotype turned up many times. The chain uses TRBV12-3 or TRBV12-4 and TRBJ2-7; D may be TRBD2 (5 bases). Trimming took off 3 bases at V and 0 bases at J, with 9 bases between the two ends. CDR3 length: 14 amino acids. This chain's CDR3 is CASSFGLGSYEQYF. The DNA for the CDR3 is TGTGCCAGCAGTTTCGGACTGGGCTCCTACGAGCAGTACTTC.

This sequence joins TRBV10-3 and TRBJ2-7; a possible D gene is TRBD1 (5 bases). Looked up from germline, CDR1 is ENHRY and CDR2 is SYGVKD. V shed 10 bases and J shed 0 bases, with 10 bases lying between them. The CDR3 runs to 12 residues. Here the CDR3 reads CATEDNSYEQYF. The CDR3, as DNA: TGTGCCACCGAGGACAACTCCTACGAGCAGTACTTC.

The genes are TRBV20-1 and TRBJ2-1, with TRBD2 as a possible D gene (6 bases). V was cut by 4 bases and J by 3 bases, with 19 bases left in between. Germline V gene lookup returns CDR1 DFQATT and CDR2 SNEGSKA (reference sequence). This CDR3 is built from 16 residues. CDR3 DNA sequence: TGCAGTGCTACCAGGAGTAGCGGAAGGCTCTACAATGAGCAGTTCTTC. As protein: CSATRSSGRLYNEQFF.

The chain is built from TRBV7-3 and TRBJ2-2; 10 bases align to TRBD2. Germline loops: CDR1 SGHTA, CDR2 FQGTGA. This CDR3 spans 18 amino acids. After removal of 0 bases from V and 4 bases from J, the junction contained 8 bases not matched to a gene. The CDR3, as DNA: TGTGCCAGCAGCTTAACCGCTAGCGGGAGTTCAACCACCGGGGAGCTGTTTTTT. This codes for CASSLTASGSSTTGELFF.